This TCR beta chain was recovered during a study of a mutant IDH1 vaccine in newly diagnosed glioma. Time point denoted: week 5, during vaccination. Vaccination comprised doses that each held 300 ug of mutant IDH1 20-mer peptide, plus topical imiquimod. Details on this clone: Antigen: not known.

Sequencing used immunoSEQ multiplex PCR; TCRdb keeps in-frame clones, though not all of them. This sample yields approximately 80,000 clones, of which about 91% are seen a single time; approximately 0.58% belongs to the top ten. Germline V gives CDR1 GTSNPN, CDR2 SVGIG (reference sequence). The germline V and J ends were trimmed by 1 base and 7 bases, with 11 bases remaining between them. The CDR3 extends over 12 amino acids. This receptor was obtained from a woman in her fifties or sixties with glioma. The sample here was PBMCs, taken from a glioma patient whose treatment included an IDH1 peptide vaccine. V and J are TRBV30 and TRBJ2-7; D might be TRBD1 (6 bases). The CDR3 nucleotides are TGTGCCTGGAGTGGCAGGGGAAGGGAGCAGTACTTC. Amino acid sequence: CAWSGRGREQYF.